These T cell receptor beta chains were read from a single sample in a study of T cell responses to AZD1222 COVID-19 vaccine. Only in-frame clones appear in the TCRdb table, and some are missing; sequencing was by immunoSEQ multiplex PCR. The sample lists tens of thousands of clones; 75% to 95% were seen once. The sample was peripheral blood, taken 28 days after the second AZD1222 dose. These receptors all come from an adult who received the AZD1222 COVID-19 vaccine. CDR3s leave out the opening cysteine and the closing phenylalanine or tryptophan.

CDR3 protein: ASHGGHSYNEQF; CDR3 length: 12; J gene: TRBJ2-1; V gene: TRBV28
CDR3 protein: ASSRSGGNTEAF; CDR3 length: 12; J gene: TRBJ1-1; V gene: TRBV18
CDR3 protein: AWIPAGNTEAF; CDR3 length: 11; J gene: TRBJ1-1; V gene: TRBV30
CDR3 protein: ASITFRTDTQY; CDR3 length: 11; J gene: TRBJ2-3; V gene: TRBV16
CDR3 protein: ASSFSDQPQH; CDR3 length: 10; J gene: TRBJ1-5; V gene: TRBV12-3/TRBV12-4
CDR3 protein: ASSSTGGEYNEQF; CDR3 length: 13; J gene: TRBJ2-1; V gene: TRBV5-1
CDR3 protein: ASSTGQEETQY; CDR3 length: 11; J gene: TRBJ2-5; V gene: TRBV18
CDR3 protein: ASSPLGRTEAF; CDR3 length: 11; J gene: TRBJ1-1; V gene: TRBV27
CDR3 protein: ASSPLGGPGELF; CDR3 length: 12; J gene: TRBJ2-2; V gene: TRBV5-1
CDR3 protein: ASSLYGVEKSLNEKLF; CDR3 length: 16; J gene: TRBJ1-4; V gene: TRBV11-2
CDR3 protein: ASSYGDRDNEKLF; CDR3 length: 13; J gene: TRBJ1-4; V gene: TRBV6-5
CDR3 protein: ASSTPGQGPSGANVLT; CDR3 length: 16; J gene: TRBJ2-6; V gene: TRBV6-2/TRBV6-3
CDR3 protein: ASRPLGTGEEKLF; CDR3 length: 13; J gene: TRBJ1-4; V gene: TRBV3-1/TRBV3-2
CDR3 protein: ASTSALTPGELF; CDR3 length: 12; J gene: TRBJ2-2; V gene: TRBV27
CDR3 protein: ATRDSYYEQY; CDR3 length: 10; J gene: TRBJ2-7; V gene: TRBV19
CDR3 protein: ASSGSGTGGSEQY; CDR3 length: 13; J gene: TRBJ2-7; V gene: TRBV6-6